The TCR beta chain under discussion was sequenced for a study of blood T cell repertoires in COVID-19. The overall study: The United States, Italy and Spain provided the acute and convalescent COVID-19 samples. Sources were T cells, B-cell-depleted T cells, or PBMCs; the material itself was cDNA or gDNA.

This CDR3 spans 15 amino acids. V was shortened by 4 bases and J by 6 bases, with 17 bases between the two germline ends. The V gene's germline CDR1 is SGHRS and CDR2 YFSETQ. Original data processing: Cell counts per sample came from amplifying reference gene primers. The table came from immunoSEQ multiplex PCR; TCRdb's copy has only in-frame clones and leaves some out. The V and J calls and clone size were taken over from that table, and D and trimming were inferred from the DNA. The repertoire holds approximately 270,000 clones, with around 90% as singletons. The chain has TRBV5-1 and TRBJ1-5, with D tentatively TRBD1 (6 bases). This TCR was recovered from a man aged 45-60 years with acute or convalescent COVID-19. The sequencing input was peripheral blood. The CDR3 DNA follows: TGCGCCAGCAGCCCCGAGGGGGGGCAGATTCAGCCCCAGCATTTT. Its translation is CASSPEGGQIQPQHF.